Below are 22 T cell receptor beta chains sequenced from a single sample in a study of T-cell memory formation after mild COVID-19. TCRdb used MiXCR to reprocess the 5' RACE reads, holding one entry per CDR3 protein. The sample comprises 550,000 to 600,000 distinct CDR3 sequences, roughly 17% of which are singletons, and roughly 7.8% rests with the top ten. Sequenced input: PBMCs or a T cell subset sorted from them (not recorded which). These receptors all come from an adult woman who had mild COVID-19 (a few samples of this study predate the infection). Cell type and time point are not known.

The gene calls are TRBV6-5 and TRBJ2-2, with 7 bases fitting TRBD2. The length of the CDR3 is 19 residues. The junction had 20 bases not matched to a gene; V was cut back by 5 bases and J by 5 bases. Germline V lookup: CDR1 MNHEY, CDR2 SVGAGI. The CDR3 loop reads CASSNAQVWGGSRTGELFF. The CDR3 DNA reads as TGTGCCAGCAGTAATGCCCAGGTCTGGGGAGGGAGTCGGACCGGGGAGCTGTTTTTT.

This clonotype was found many times. J is TRBJ1-1 and V is TRBV5-6; possible D gene TRBD1, 5 bases. V gave up 10 bases and J gave up 11 bases, with 15 bases separating them. The germline CDR1 and CDR2 sequences are SGHDT and YYEEEE. This CDR3 comprises 10 residues. The CDR3 sequence: CASRGLRAFF. For the CDR3, the DNA is TGTGCCTCCCGGGGCTTGAGGGCTTTCTTT.

This clonotype has a count of ten or more. This chain connects TRBV7-9 to TRBJ2-7, with a weak D call TRBD2 (6 bases). From germline, CDR1 is SEHNR and CDR2 FQNEAQ (reference sequence). V lost 0 bases, J lost 6 bases, and 18 bases lay in between. This CDR3 comprises 16 residues. CDR3 protein: CASSLAVGAGRSEQYF. DNA for the CDR3: TGTGCCAGCAGCTTAGCGGTTGGGGCGGGGCGCAGCGAGCAGTACTTC.

The chain joins TRBV29-1 to TRBJ2-7; 9 nucleotides align to TRBD1. Germline CDR1 SQVTM, CDR2 ANQGSEA. V lost 0 bases to trimming and J lost 2 bases; unmatched junction nucleotides: 8. The CDR3 runs 16 residues. In nucleotides, the CDR3 is TGCAGCGTTGAAGATATCTCGGGACAGGGCACCTACGAGCAGTACTTC. This codes for CSVEDISGQGTYEQYF.

This chain connects TRBV7-3 to TRBJ2-7; 10 bases are shared with TRBD2. Germline V gene sequence: CDR1 SGHTA, CDR2 FQGTGA. The CDR3 runs 15 residues. V lost 7 bases to trimming and J lost 3 bases; unmatched junction nucleotides: 9. Here the CDR3 DNA reads TGTGCCAGCATCCGACCGGGACTAGCGCACTACGAGCAGTACTTC. Translating it yields CASIRPGLAHYEQYF.

The J gene is TRBJ1-1, the V gene TRBV7-9; D is unresolved. Germline values: CDR1 SEHNR, CDR2 FQNEAQ (reference sequence). V was trimmed by 5 bases and J by 5 bases, leaving 9 bases between them. The CDR3 length is 12 residues. The DNA for the CDR3 is TGTGCCAGCAGCCCAGTGGGAACTGAAGCTTTCTTT. Its translation is CASSPVGTEAFF.

This sequence joins TRBV4-2 and TRBJ2-1; 8 nucleotides align to TRBD2. V lost 4 bases and J lost 0; bases outside the gene matches: 20. CDR1 and CDR2 (germline): LGHNA, YNFKEQ. The CDR3 sequence is 21 residues long. CDR3 sequence: CASSLRGRSSGGPSSYNEQFF. In nucleotides, the CDR3 is TGTGCCAGCAGCCTTCGAGGAAGGTCGAGCGGGGGCCCTAGCTCCTACAATGAGCAGTTCTTC.

The chain joins TRBV20-1 to TRBJ1-1; D ambiguous. V gave up 4 bases and J gave up 7 bases, with 16 bases separating them. CDR3 length: 13 residues. Per the germline V gene, CDR1 is DFQATT and CDR2 is SNEGSKA (reference sequence). CDR3 sequence: CSATHTDGNEAFF. Written as DNA, the CDR3 is TGCAGTGCTACGCACACGGACGGAAATGAAGCTTTCTTT.

The gene calls are TRBV5-6 and TRBJ1-2; TRBD1 is a possible D gene (5 bases). There are 16 residues in the CDR3. CDR1 and CDR2 (germline): SGHDT, YYEEEE. The V end was cut by 3 bases, the J end by 0 bases, with 15 bases between. The CDR3 DNA reads TGTGCCAGCAGCTCCGTGACGACAGATGCTAACTATGGCTACACCTTC. It codes for CASSSVTTDANYGYTF.

The V and J genes are TRBV7-3 and TRBJ2-1; D unresolved. The length of the CDR3 is 16 residues. Germline V gene lookup returns CDR1 SGHTA and CDR2 FQGTGA. The V end lost 5 bases, the J end lost 7 bases, and 21 bases lay between the germline ends. Here the CDR3 DNA reads TGTGCCAGCAGCCCCGATGGGAACACATGGATTAATGAGCAGTTCTTC. Protein: CASSPDGNTWINEQFF.

This clonotype appeared a few times. The rearrangement uses TRBV25-1 and TRBJ1-2; weak D call: TRBD1 (5 bases). The CDR3 consists of 13 residues. V was clipped by 1 base and J by 5 bases, with 8 bases between them. CDR1 is MGHDK and CDR2 is SYGVNS in the germline V gene. CDR3 sequence (DNA): TGTGCCAGCAGTGAATGGGGGGTTTATGGCTACACCTTC. Amino acid sequence: CASSEWGVYGYTF.

This clonotype was observed a few times. This chain joins TRBV6-1 and TRBJ2-4; D is undetermined. V lost 0 bases to trimming and J lost 7 bases, with 10 bases between them. Looked up from germline, CDR1 is MNHNS and CDR2 is SASEGT. The CDR3 spans 14 residues. The CDR3 sequence is CASSEAGRGNIQYF. CDR3 DNA: TGTGCCAGCAGTGAAGCTGGCAGAGGCAACATTCAGTACTTC.

This clonotype has only a few counts. The rearrangement uses TRBV19 and TRBJ1-1, with TRBD1 identical over 9 bases. The junction had 14 bases not matched to a gene; V was cut back by 8 bases and J by 7 bases. The germline V gene has CDR1 LNHDA and CDR2 SQIVND (reference sequence). The CDR3 spans 15 residues. The DNA for the CDR3 is TGTGCCAGTGCCGAAACAGGACAGGGGAGAGGTGAAGCTTTCTTT. It is translated as CASAETGQGRGEAFF.

V and J are TRBV6-1 and TRBJ1-2, with TRBD1 identical over 10 bases. The junction had 12 bases not matched to a gene; V was cut back by 6 bases and J by 8 bases. CDR3 size: 15 residues. Germline-derived CDR1 and CDR2 are MNHNS and SASEGT. CDR3 sequence: CASSESGQGYDGYTF. CDR3 nucleotides: TGTGCCAGCAGCGAGTCGGGACAGGGGTATGACGGCTACACCTTC.

The rearrangement joins TRBV2 to TRBJ2-5; 9 bases agree with TRBD2. Trimming at V came to 9 bases and at J to 2 bases, leaving 7 bases not matched to a gene. CDR1 and CDR2 from the germline V gene are SNHLY and FYNNEI. CDR3 length equals 14 residues. This CDR3 is CASTTSGPQETQYF. The CDR3 bases are TGTGCCAGTACGACTAGCGGACCGCAAGAGACCCAGTACTTC.

This clonotype was detected a few times. The chain recombines TRBV3-1 with TRBJ2-7; 7 nucleotides agree with TRBD2. CDR1 and CDR2 from the germline V gene are LGHDT and YNNKEL (reference sequence). The V segment lost 1 base and the J segment 5 bases; nucleotides outside the gene matches: 8. The CDR3 is made up of 15 amino acids. The CDR3 spells CASSQVTGRLDEQYF. CDR3 nucleotides: TGTGCCAGCAGCCAAGTTACCGGGAGGCTGGACGAGCAGTACTTC.

The chain employs TRBV7-3 and TRBJ2-5, with 8 bases lining up with TRBD2. Germline trimming cut 5 bases from V and 2 bases from J; bases unmatched to any gene: 4. The germline CDR1 and CDR2 sequences are SGHTA and FQGTGA. The CDR3 is 14 amino acids. The CDR3 protein is CASSRGTRQETQYF. DNA for the CDR3: TGTGCCAGCAGCCGCGGGACTAGACAAGAGACCCAGTACTTC.

This clonotype was seen more than once but under ten times. The J gene is TRBJ2-7, the V gene TRBV7-9; the match to TRBD1 covers 7 bases. The CDR3 runs 15 residues. Trimming took 7 bases from V and 2 from J; bases not matched to a gene: 11. CDR1 SEHNR and CDR2 FQNEAQ come from the germline V gene (reference sequence). The CDR3 loop reads CASIPQGTVAYEQYF. The CDR3 DNA reads as TGTGCCAGCATCCCCCAGGGGACAGTCGCCTACGAGCAGTACTTC.

The chain links TRBV15 to TRBJ2-3, with TRBD2 identical over 8 bases. J lost 6 bases, V lost 0 bases, and 11 bases had no gene match. The V gene's germline CDR1 is LNHNV and CDR2 YYDKDF (reference sequence). The CDR3 is made up of 17 amino acids. The CDR3 DNA follows: TGTGCCACCAGCAGAGATCGAACGGGAGGGCCAGGGGATACGCAGTATTTT. This translates into CATSRDRTGGPGDTQYF.

In this sample, this clonotype turned up a few times. This chain links TRBV13 with TRBJ1-3; D unclear. CDR3 size: 12 residues. Trimming cost V 0 bases and J 8 bases, with 5 bases left between them. Germline assignment: CDR1 PRHDT and CDR2 FYEKMQ (reference sequence). The CDR3 reads CASSLGVDTIYF. DNA of the CDR3: TGTGCCAGCAGCTTAGGAGTGGACACCATATATTTT.

The chain uses TRBV15 and TRBJ2-7, with D tentatively TRBD2 (6 bases). The CDR3 totals 15 residues. Germline values: CDR1 LNHNV, CDR2 YYDKDF (reference sequence). V lost 0 bases to trimming and J lost 5 bases, with 14 bases between them. The CDR3 DNA is TGTGCCACCAGCAGAGATGGGGAGGCAGCGGACGAGCAGTACTTC. Residues: CATSRDGEAADEQYF.

The gene calls are TRBV4-1 and TRBJ1-1; TRBD1 is a possible D gene (6 bases). The V gene lost 1 base and the J gene lost 1 base, with 10 bases spanning the gap. Germline V gene lookup returns CDR1 MGHRA and CDR2 YSYEKL. The CDR3 has 15 amino acids. In DNA, the CDR3 is TGCGCCAGCAGCCAAGTCGGACAGACGAACACTGAAGCTTTCTTT. Residues: CASSQVGQTNTEAFF.